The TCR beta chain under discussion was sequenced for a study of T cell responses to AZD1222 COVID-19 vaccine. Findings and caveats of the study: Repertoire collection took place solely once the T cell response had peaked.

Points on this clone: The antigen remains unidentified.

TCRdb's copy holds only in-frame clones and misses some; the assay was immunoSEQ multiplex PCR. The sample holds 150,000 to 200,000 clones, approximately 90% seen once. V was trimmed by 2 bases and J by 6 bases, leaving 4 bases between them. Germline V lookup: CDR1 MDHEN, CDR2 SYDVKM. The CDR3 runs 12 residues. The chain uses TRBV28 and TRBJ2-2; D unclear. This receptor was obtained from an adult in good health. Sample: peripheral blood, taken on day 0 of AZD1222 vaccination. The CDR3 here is CASSLVAGELFF. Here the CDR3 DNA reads TGTGCCAGCAGTTTAGTTGCCGGGGAGCTGTTTTTT. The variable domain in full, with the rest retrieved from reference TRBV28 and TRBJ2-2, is DVKVTQSSRYLVKRTGEKVFLECVQDMDHENMFWYRQDPGLGLRLIYFSYDVKMKEKGDIPEGYSVSREKKERFSLILESASTNQTSMYLCASSLVAGELFFGEGSRLTVL.